The 8 T cell receptor beta chains presented below share a single source sample, sequenced in a study of T cell repertoires in cytomegalovirus infection. One entry per CDR3 protein, called by TCRdb with MiXCR from the reads. The repertoire has fewer than 950,000 distinct CDR3 sequences, 32% of them found once; the top ten carry 9.5% to 15%. No cognate antigen is known for these TCRs. The sample was cultured CD8+ T cells from PBMCs, taken from culture after CMV antigen stimulation. The receptors come from a human donor in good health (CMV status not recorded). Some clones in this sample may be carry-over from other donors' samples.

V is TRBV12-3 or TRBV12-4 and J is TRBJ2-2; D is perhaps TRBD2 (6 bases). The V end was cut by 8 bases, the J end by 6 bases, with 16 bases between. CDR3 length: 14 amino acids. This CDR3 is CASPLGGLPGELFF. In DNA, the CDR3 is TGTGCCAGCCCCCTCGGAGGGTTACCCGGGGAGCTGTTTTTT.

This chain joins TRBV29-1 and TRBJ2-2, with D possibly TRBD1 on 7 matching bases. This CDR3 is 13 amino acids long. Trimming took 6 bases from V and 3 from J, leaving 11 bases between them. Germline CDR1 reads SQVTM; CDR2 reads ANQGSEA. As DNA, the CDR3 is TGCAGCGTCAGGGGGGCCCACACCGGGGAGCTGTTTTTT. This gives the protein CSVRGAHTGELFF.

In regard to this clonotype: One base away lies a much larger clone, so this may be a sequencing read error. Given the absence of the conserved phenylalanine or tryptophan at the CDR3 end, a read error is likely. This chain connects TRBV7-6 to TRBJ2-1, with TRBD2 identical over 8 bases. Germline V gene data show CDR1 as SGHVS and CDR2 as FNYEAQ. This CDR3 is 14 amino acids long. Unmatched junction bases numbered 4, after V lost 3 bases and J lost 6 bases. In nucleotides, the CDR3 is TGTGCCAGCAGCTTTGGGCGGGGGGCCAATGAGCAGTTCTCC. Translated: CASSFGRGANEQFS.

This chain connects TRBV7-9 to TRBJ1-3; D possibly corresponds to TRBD1 (5 bases). The CDR3 runs to 16 residues. V was trimmed by 5 bases and J by 7 bases, leaving 21 bases between them. Germline V lookup: CDR1 SEHNR, CDR2 FQNEAQ (reference sequence). The DNA for the CDR3 is TGTGCCAGCAGCGGAACCGGGACCCTGAAGGGGAACACCATATATTTT. This encodes CASSGTGTLKGNTIYF.

This clonotype was seen more than once but under ten times. This chain connects TRBV7-9 to TRBJ2-3; tentative D call: TRBD2 (6 bases). Looked up from germline, CDR1 is SEHNR and CDR2 is FQNEAQ (reference sequence). The CDR3 length is 17 residues. V was pared by 5 bases and J by 2 bases, with 20 bases between. CDR3 region: CASSIPGLLTPTDTQYF. The CDR3 DNA follows: TGTGCCAGCAGCATACCGGGACTCCTAACACCCACAGATACGCAGTATTTT. The full variable domain, its missing parts supplied by reference TRBV7-9 and TRBJ2-3, is DTGVSQNPRHKITKRGQNVTFRCDPISEHNRLYWYRQTLGQGPEFLTYFQNEAQLEKSRLLSDRFSAERPKGSFSTLEIQRTEQGDSAMYLCASSIPGLLTPTDTQYFGPGTRLTVL.

There are many counts of this clonotype. V is TRBV27 and J is TRBJ1-5, with D possibly being TRBD1 (5 bases). The ends were cut back, 3 bases at V and 7 bases at J, with 13 bases in the middle. Per germline, CDR1 MNHEY and CDR2 SMNVEV (reference sequence). The CDR3 covers 14 residues. CDR3 coding DNA: TGTGCCAGCAGTTTGGAGGGGACTGGACAGCCCCAGCATTTT. This translates into CASSLEGTGQPQHF.

This clonotype showed up just a few times. The chain carries TRBV10-3 and TRBJ2-5; 7 nucleotides align to TRBD2. The CDR3 is 16 amino acids. The germline CDR1 and CDR2 sequences are ENHRY and SYGVKD. The V and J ends lost 2 bases and 2 bases, in that order; junction bases with no gene match: 8. The CDR3 reads CAISEHFASGQETQYF. The CDR3 nucleotides read TGTGCCATCAGTGAGCATTTTGCTAGCGGACAAGAGACCCAGTACTTC.

This chain joins TRBV6-2 or TRBV6-3 and TRBJ1-5, with D perhaps TRBD1 (5 bases). V lost 7 bases and J lost 3, with 16 bases in between. Germline V CDR1 and CDR2: MNHEY, SVGEGT. The CDR3 is made up of 15 amino acids. The CDR3 nucleotides are TGTGCCAGCACCCTTGTAAGGGGAGTCAATCAGCCCCAGCATTTT. Protein: CASTLVRGVNQPQHF.